These 27 T cell receptor beta chains originate from one sample sequenced in a study of blood T cell repertoires in COVID-19. Produced via immunoSEQ multiplex PCR; TCRdb's table is partial and in-frame only. The sample contains 270,000 or so clones, around nine tenths of which appear only once. Sequencing was carried out using peripheral blood. The receptors originated from a woman aged 40 to 49 who had recovered from COVID-19.

This rearrangement joins TRBV11-2 to TRBJ2-7, with 9 nucleotides matching TRBD2. The V segment lost 1 base and the J segment 1 base; nucleotides outside the gene matches: 2. The CDR3 spans 15 residues. Per the germline V gene, CDR1 is SGHAT and CDR2 is FQNNGV. The CDR3 spells CASSLAGLASYEQYF. DNA for the CDR3: TGTGCCAGCAGCTTAGCGGGACTAGCATCCTACGAGCAGTACTTC.

This chain connects TRBV4-2 to TRBJ2-2, with no clear D. The V end was cut by 0 bases, the J end by 1 base, with 9 bases between. CDR1 is LGHNA, CDR2 YNFKEQ, per germline. This CDR3 region has 16 residues. CDR3 residues: CASSQENSGNTGELFF. CDR3 nucleotides: TGTGCCAGCAGCCAAGAAAATTCAGGGAACACCGGGGAGCTGTTTTTT.

The chain uses TRBV6-5 and TRBJ2-2; tentatively, D is TRBD1 (5 bases). Looked up from germline, CDR1 is MNHEY and CDR2 is SVGAGI. This CDR3 region has 15 residues. Trimming removed 7 bases at V and 4 bases at J, with 16 bases between. CDR3 DNA: TGTGCCAGCATCACCCAGGGTTTAAGCACCGGGGAGCTGTTTTTT. It yields the protein CASITQGLSTGELFF.

J is TRBJ2-7 and V is TRBV3-1 (or the pseudogene TRBV3-2), with a weak D call TRBD2 (6 bases). The germline V and J ends were trimmed by 1 base and 3 bases, with 10 bases remaining between them. The CDR3 contains 14 residues. The germline CDR1 and CDR2 sequences are LGHDT and YNNKEL (reference sequence). This CDR3 is CASSQVSSGYEQYF. CDR3 DNA: TGTGCCAGCAGCCAAGTCAGTAGCGGCTACGAGCAGTACTTC.

The rearrangement links TRBV6-1 to TRBJ1-2; 11 bases map to TRBD1. J was trimmed by 8 bases and V by 7 bases; bases with no gene match: 3. The CDR3 totals 12 residues. Germline V lookup: CDR1 MNHNS, CDR2 SASEGT. CDR3 sequence reads: CASNGQGAGYTF. The CDR3 DNA is TGTGCCAGCAACGGACAGGGGGCGGGCTACACCTTC.

This clone was counted between two and nine times. This rearrangement joins TRBV5-6 to TRBJ2-1, with 8 bases fitting TRBD2. Germline CDR1 SGHDT, CDR2 YYEEEE. The CDR3 consists of 16 residues. Trimming at V came to 0 bases and at J to 5 bases, leaving 7 bases not matched to a gene. The CDR3 spells CASSLVTSGYHNEQFF. The DNA for the CDR3 is TGTGCCAGCAGCTTGGTCACTAGCGGCTATCACAATGAGCAGTTCTTC.

V usage is TRBV3-1 (or the pseudogene TRBV3-2) and J usage is TRBJ1-3; D remains ambiguous. The CDR3 extends over 14 amino acids. The ends were cut back, 10 bases at V and 0 bases at J, with 13 bases in the middle. Germline V lookup: CDR1 LGHDT, CDR2 YNNKEL (reference sequence). DNA of the CDR3: TGTGCCAACCATCGAGGGAGCTCTGGAAACACCATATATTTT. Its translation is CANHRGSSGNTIYF.

The rearrangement links TRBV9 to TRBJ2-1; TRBD1 agrees at 11 bases. The V gene end was trimmed by 2 bases and the J gene end by 6 bases; junction bases not matched to a gene: 7. CDR1 and CDR2 (germline): SGDLS, YYNGEE. The CDR3 sequence is 16 residues long. The CDR3 DNA follows: TGTGCCAGCAGCGTCGCAGCGGGGACAGGGGGCAATGAGCAGTTCTTC. Amino acid sequence: CASSVAAGTGGNEQFF.

A note on this clone: A clone one base away is much larger, so this may be a read error. The chain carries TRBV30 and TRBJ1-5; 11 bases agree with TRBD1. Trimming took 3 bases from V and 5 from J; bases not matched to a gene: 3. The CDR3 contains 14 residues. The V gene's germline CDR1 is GTSNPN and CDR2 SVGIG (reference sequence). CDR3 bases: TGTGCCTGGAGCGCGGGACAGGGGGATCAGCCCCAGCATTTT. It yields the protein CAWSAGQGDQPQHF.

The gene calls are TRBV5-1 and TRBJ2-7; TRBD1 might be the D (6 bases). The CDR3 has 13 residues. V was clipped by 2 bases and J by 4 bases, with 10 bases between them. In germline, CDR1 is SGHRS, CDR2 YFSETQ. The CDR3 protein is CASSLWGQYEQYF. The DNA of the CDR3 is TGCGCCAGCAGCTTATGGGGGCAGTACGAGCAGTACTTC.

The chain uses TRBV7-3 and TRBJ2-7; D is possibly TRBD1 (6 bases). Germline assignment: CDR1 SGHTA and CDR2 FQGTGA. The CDR3 covers 15 residues. Trimming stripped 5 bases from V and 3 bases from J, with 17 bases between. The CDR3 spells CASSLGMAGDYEQYF. For the CDR3, the DNA is TGTGCCAGCAGCCTAGGCATGGCAGGGGACTACGAGCAGTACTTC.

As regards this clone: Other DNA sequences in this sample translate to the same CDR3. The rearrangement links TRBV5-1 to TRBJ1-4; TRBD1 matches at 8 bases. The ends lost 0 bases at V and 8 bases at J; junction bases unmatched: 3. The CDR3 spans 14 residues. The V gene's germline CDR1 is SGHRS and CDR2 YFSETQ. The CDR3 bases are TGCGCCAGCAGCTTGGGACAGGGGAACGAAAAACTGTTTTTT. Amino acid sequence: CASSLGQGNEKLFF.

V is TRBV28 and J is TRBJ1-1; perhaps TRBD1 as D (5 bases). CDR1 and CDR2 from the germline V gene are MDHEN and SYDVKM. The CDR3 contains 15 residues. V lost 3 bases and J lost 4, with 15 bases in between. The chain's CDR3 is CASSLGAEGITEAFF. CDR3 coding DNA: TGTGCCAGCAGTTTGGGCGCGGAGGGGATCACTGAAGCTTTCTTT.

The chain couples TRBV30 to TRBJ1-6; TRBD1 matches at 11 bases. Per germline, CDR1 GTSNPN and CDR2 SVGIG (reference sequence). V trimming: 4 bases; J trimming: 9 bases; junction bases outside the gene matches: 5. This CDR3 is 14 amino acids long. The CDR3 protein is CAWTPDRGLSPLHF. DNA for the CDR3: TGTGCCTGGACCCCGGACAGGGGGCTTTCACCCCTCCACTTT.

This rearrangement joins TRBV11-2 to TRBJ2-1; 8 nucleotides align to TRBD1. Germline V CDR1 and CDR2: SGHAT, FQNNGV. After removal of 1 base from V and 0 bases from J, the junction contained 5 bases not matched to a gene. CDR3 length: 17 amino acids. The CDR3 region is CASSLGQGKSSYNEQFF. Written as DNA, the CDR3 is TGTGCCAGCAGCTTAGGACAGGGGAAGAGCTCCTACAATGAGCAGTTCTTC.

CDR3: CASQTGDNSPLHF. The CDR3, as DNA: TGTGCCAGCCAGACAGGGGATAATTCACCCCTCCACTTT. The chain combines TRBV6-5 with TRBJ1-6, with 8 bases fitting TRBD1. V dropped 8 bases and J dropped 5; count of bases not matched to a gene: 2. The germline V gene encodes CDR1 MNHEY and CDR2 SVGAGI. The CDR3 has 13 residues.

This sequence joins TRBV7-6 and TRBJ2-7; 7 nucleotides align to TRBD2. The CDR3 contains 15 residues. The V segment lost 4 bases and the J segment 4 bases; nucleotides outside the gene matches: 10. Looked up from germline, CDR1 is SGHVS and CDR2 is FNYEAQ. The DNA of the CDR3 is TGTGCCAGCAGCTCCCGGAGAGGACTAGAGTACGAGCAGTACTTC. It yields the protein CASSSRRGLEYEQYF. Full variable domain (outside the CDR3, taken from reference TRBV7-6 and TRBJ2-7): GAGVSQSPRYKVTKRGQDVALRCDPISGHVSLYWYRQALGQGPEFLTYFNYEAQQDKSGLPNDRFSAERPEGSISTLTIQRTEQRDSAMYRCASSSRRGLEYEQYFGPGTRLTVT.

This clone was counted many times. The rearrangement joins TRBV25-1 to TRBJ1-1; the match to TRBD1 covers 7 bases. Unmatched junction bases numbered 2, after V lost 0 bases and J lost 1 base. Germline V gene sequence: CDR1 MGHDK, CDR2 SYGVNS. The CDR3 contains 15 residues. Written as DNA, the CDR3 is TGTGCCAGCAGTGAATATGGACAGGAGAACACTGAAGCTTTCTTT. The encoded protein is CASSEYGQENTEAFF. Full variable domain (remainder filled in from reference TRBV25-1 and TRBJ1-1): EADIYQTPRYLVIGTGKKITLECSQTMGHDKMYWYQQDPGMELHLIHYSYGVNSTEKGDLSSESTVSRIRTEHFPLTLESARPSHTSQYLCASSEYGQENTEAFFGQGTRLTVV.

The chain carries TRBV4-2 and TRBJ2-1; D is ambiguous. Germline V gene lookup returns CDR1 LGHNA and CDR2 YNFKEQ. Trimming pared 0 bases from V and 10 bases from J, leaving 7 bases between. The CDR3 is 12 residues long. Here the CDR3 reads CASSQDITEQFF. The CDR3 nucleotides are TGTGCCAGCAGCCAAGATATCACAGAGCAGTTCTTC.

The chain employs TRBV5-4 and TRBJ2-7, with 11 nucleotides matching TRBD1. The length of the CDR3 is 16 residues. The germline V gene encodes CDR1 SGHNT and CDR2 YYREEE (reference sequence). The ends lost 3 bases at V and 7 bases at J; junction bases unmatched: 12. CDR3 DNA sequence: TGTGCCAGCAGCTCCAAAAAAGGACAGGGGGCGAGGGAGCAGTACTTC. Amino acid sequence: CASSSKKGQGAREQYF.

This clone appeared a single time. The J gene is TRBJ2-7, the V gene TRBV6-6; weak D call: TRBD2 (6 bases). V was cut by 0 bases and J by 2 bases, with 8 bases left in between. Germline lookup yields CDR1 MNHNY and CDR2 SVGAGI (reference sequence). The CDR3 is 14 residues long. DNA of the CDR3: TGTGCCAGCAGTTACTCGGCTAGCGCCTACGAGCAGTACTTC. It codes for CASSYSASAYEQYF.

This chain connects TRBV30 to TRBJ1-4; no definite D call. Germline CDR1 reads GTSNPN; CDR2 reads SVGIG (reference sequence). Trimming stripped 7 bases from V and 0 bases from J, with 9 bases between. This CDR3 is built from 13 residues. Here the CDR3 reads CAFLGTTNEKLFF. CDR3 bases: TGTGCCTTCCTCGGGACAACTAATGAAAAACTGTTTTTT.

V and J are TRBV24-1 and TRBJ2-1, with 9 bases identical to TRBD2. The germline V gene encodes CDR1 KGHDR and CDR2 SFDVKD. Trimming at V came to 1 base and at J to 0 bases, leaving 12 bases not matched to a gene. This CDR3 comprises 20 residues. The CDR3 here is CATSDFKASGTDSSYNEQFF. DNA for the CDR3: TGTGCCACCAGTGATTTCAAGGCTAGCGGGACCGATAGCTCCTACAATGAGCAGTTCTTC.

This chain links TRBV27 with TRBJ2-7, with TRBD2 matching over 11 bases. This CDR3 spans 18 amino acids. From germline, CDR1 is MNHEY and CDR2 SMNVEV (reference sequence). Trimming took 2 bases from V and 2 from J; bases not matched to a gene: 11. The DNA for the CDR3 is TGTGCCAGCAGTTTAGAATCCCCCGGACTAGCGGGTGCCTACGAGCAGTACTTC. Its translation: CASSLESPGLAGAYEQYF.

V is TRBV19 and J is TRBJ1-1; 10 nucleotides line up with TRBD1. V dropped 8 bases and J dropped 3; count of bases not matched to a gene: 3. CDR3 size: 13 residues. The V gene's germline CDR1 is LNHDA and CDR2 SQIVND (reference sequence). CDR3 nucleotide sequence: TGTGCCAGTGGGACAGGGGAGCACACTGAAGCTTTCTTT. Translation gives CASGTGEHTEAFF.

V and J are TRBV24-1 and TRBJ2-1; D possibly corresponds to TRBD2 (6 bases). Germline V CDR1 and CDR2: KGHDR, SFDVKD. The germline V and J ends were trimmed by 4 bases and 8 bases, with 20 bases remaining between them. This CDR3 contains 16 residues. The CDR3 region is CATSDRPGTPGDEQFF. CDR3 nucleotide sequence: TGTGCCACCAGTGACCGGCCCGGGACTCCAGGCGATGAGCAGTTCTTC.

This clone was seen once. This rearrangement joins TRBV10-3 to TRBJ1-5; TRBD1 agrees at 10 bases. The junction had 13 bases not matched to a gene; V was cut back by 10 bases and J by 1 base. The germline V gene encodes CDR1 ENHRY and CDR2 SYGVKD. The CDR3 has 17 residues. The CDR3 coding sequence is TGTGCCAACGACCGGGACAGGGGTGGGGGGAGCAATCAGCCCCAGCATTTT. Encoded protein: CANDRDRGGGSNQPQHF.